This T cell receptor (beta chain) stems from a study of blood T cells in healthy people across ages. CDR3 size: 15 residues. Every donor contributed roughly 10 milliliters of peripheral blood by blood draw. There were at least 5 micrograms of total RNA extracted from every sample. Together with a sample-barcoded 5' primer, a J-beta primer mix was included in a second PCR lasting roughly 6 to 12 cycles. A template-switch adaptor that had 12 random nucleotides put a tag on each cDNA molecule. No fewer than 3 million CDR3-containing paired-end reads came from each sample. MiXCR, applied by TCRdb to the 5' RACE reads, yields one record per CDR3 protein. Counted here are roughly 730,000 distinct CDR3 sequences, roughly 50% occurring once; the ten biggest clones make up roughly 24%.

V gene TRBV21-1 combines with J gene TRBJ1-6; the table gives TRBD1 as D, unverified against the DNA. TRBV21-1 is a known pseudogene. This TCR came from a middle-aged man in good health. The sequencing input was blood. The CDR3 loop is CASSKEVGGDSPLHF. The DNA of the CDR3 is TGTGCCAGCAGCAAAGAGGTCGGGGGCGATTCACCCCTCCACTTT.